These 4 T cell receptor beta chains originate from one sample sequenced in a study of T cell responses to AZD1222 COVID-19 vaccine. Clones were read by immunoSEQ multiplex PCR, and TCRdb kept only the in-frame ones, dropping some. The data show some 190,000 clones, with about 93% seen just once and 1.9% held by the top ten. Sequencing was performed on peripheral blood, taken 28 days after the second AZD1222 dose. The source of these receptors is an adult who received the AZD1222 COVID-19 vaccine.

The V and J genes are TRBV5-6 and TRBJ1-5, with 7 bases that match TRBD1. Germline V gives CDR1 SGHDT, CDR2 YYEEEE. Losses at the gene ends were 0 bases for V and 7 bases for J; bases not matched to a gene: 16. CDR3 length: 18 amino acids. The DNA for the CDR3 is TGTGCCAGCAGCTTGGCCGCAACCTCCGGGACAGTAGAGCAGCCCCAGCATTTT. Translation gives CASSLAATSGTVEQPQHF.

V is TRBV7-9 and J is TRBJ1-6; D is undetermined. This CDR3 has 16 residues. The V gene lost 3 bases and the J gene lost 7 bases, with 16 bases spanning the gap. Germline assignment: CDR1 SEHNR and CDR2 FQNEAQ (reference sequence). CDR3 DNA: TGTGCCAGCAGCTTCCGGTACGGAGGGTACAATTCACCCCTCCACTTT. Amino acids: CASSFRYGGYNSPLHF.

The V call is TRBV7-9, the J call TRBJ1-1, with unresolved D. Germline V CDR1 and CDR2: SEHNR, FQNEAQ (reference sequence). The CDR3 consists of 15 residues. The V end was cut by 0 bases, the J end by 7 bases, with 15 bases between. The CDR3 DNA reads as TGTGCCAGCAGCTTAGCCCCGGGAGGGTCGGGTGAAGCTTTCTTT. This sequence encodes CASSLAPGGSGEAFF.

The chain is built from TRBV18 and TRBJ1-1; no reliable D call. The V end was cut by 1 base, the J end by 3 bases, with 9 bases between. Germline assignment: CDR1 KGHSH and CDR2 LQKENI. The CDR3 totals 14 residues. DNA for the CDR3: TGTGCCAGCTCACCACAGAAGGGAGACACTGAAGCTTTCTTT. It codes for CASSPQKGDTEAFF. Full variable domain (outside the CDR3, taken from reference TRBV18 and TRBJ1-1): NAGVMQNPRHLVRRRGQEARLRCSPMKGHSHVYWYRQLPEEGLKFMVYLQKENIIDESGMPKERFSAEFPKEGPSILRIQQVVRGDSAAYFCASSPQKGDTEAFFGQGTRLTVV.